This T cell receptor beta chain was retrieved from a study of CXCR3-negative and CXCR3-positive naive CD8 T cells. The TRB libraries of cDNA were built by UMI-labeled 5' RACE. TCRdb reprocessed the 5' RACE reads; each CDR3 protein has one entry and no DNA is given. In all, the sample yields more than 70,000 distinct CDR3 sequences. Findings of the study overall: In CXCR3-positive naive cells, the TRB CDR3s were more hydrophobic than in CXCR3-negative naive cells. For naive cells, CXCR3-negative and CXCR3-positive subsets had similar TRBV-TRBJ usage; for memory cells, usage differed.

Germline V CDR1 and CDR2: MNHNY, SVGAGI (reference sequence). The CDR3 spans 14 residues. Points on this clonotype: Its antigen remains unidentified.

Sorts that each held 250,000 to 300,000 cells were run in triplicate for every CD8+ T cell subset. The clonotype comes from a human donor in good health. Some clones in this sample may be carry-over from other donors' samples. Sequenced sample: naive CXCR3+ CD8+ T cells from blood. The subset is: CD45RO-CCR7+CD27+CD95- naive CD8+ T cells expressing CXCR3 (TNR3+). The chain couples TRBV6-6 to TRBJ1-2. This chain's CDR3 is CASSRGEGGDGYTF.